This T cell receptor (beta chain) originates from a study of cytomegalovirus exposure and HLA in healthy donors. Healthy donors of bone marrow made up the group. Germline-derived CDR1 and CDR2 are GTSNPN and SVGIG (reference sequence). V was pared by 2 bases and J by 5 bases, with 9 bases between. The CDR3 is 12 residues long. PCR involved 60 Vbeta and 13 Jbeta primers. The repertoire was sequenced with immunoSEQ multiplex PCR; TCRdb's copy has only in-frame clones and lacks some. The repertoire holds approximately 200,000 clones, with 70% to 75% as singletons. J is TRBJ1-1 and V is TRBV30; tentatively, D is TRBD1 (5 bases). The source material was PBMCs. This TCR derives from a man younger than 40 in good health and CMV-seropositive. In nucleotides, the CDR3 is TGTGCCTGGAGTACAGGTAGAACTGAAGCTTTCTTT. Protein sequence: CAWSTGRTEAFF.